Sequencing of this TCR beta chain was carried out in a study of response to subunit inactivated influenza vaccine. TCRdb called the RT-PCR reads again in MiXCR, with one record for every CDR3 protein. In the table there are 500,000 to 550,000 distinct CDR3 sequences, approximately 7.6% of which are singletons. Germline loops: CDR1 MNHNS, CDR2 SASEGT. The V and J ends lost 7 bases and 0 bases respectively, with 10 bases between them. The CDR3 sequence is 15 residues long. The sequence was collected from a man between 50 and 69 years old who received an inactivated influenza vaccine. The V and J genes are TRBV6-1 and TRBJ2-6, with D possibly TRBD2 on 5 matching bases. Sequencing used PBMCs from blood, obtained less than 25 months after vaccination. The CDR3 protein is CASKDDYSGANVLTF. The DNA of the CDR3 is TGTGCCAGCAAAGACGACTACTCTGGGGCCAACGTCCTGACTTTC.